Listed here are 27 T cell receptor beta chains from one sample, sequenced in a study of blood T cell repertoires in COVID-19. Assay used: immunoSEQ multiplex PCR; TCRdb lists only in-frame clones, some missing. Among about 240,000 clones listed, around 90% were seen once. Sequenced sample: peripheral blood. The origin of the receptors is a woman in her seventies with active or convalescent COVID-19.

The rearrangement joins TRBV5-1 to TRBJ1-6; 9 positions agree with TRBD1. The germline V gene encodes CDR1 SGHRS and CDR2 YFSETQ. The CDR3 spans 15 residues. V lost 4 bases, J lost 13 bases, and 12 bases stayed unmatched. The CDR3 loop reads CASSPPGQGTRPLHF. The DNA for the CDR3 is TGCGCCAGCAGCCCCCCGGGACAGGGAACAAGGCCCCTCCACTTT.

The CDR3 loop reads CASSPGQMLGRQNEKLFF. The CDR3 DNA reads as TGTGCCAGCAGCCCGGGACAGATGCTGGGTCGCCAGAACGAAAAACTGTTTTTT. V usage is TRBV27 and J usage is TRBJ1-4, with 7 bases that match TRBD1. Trimming took 6 bases from V and 8 from J; bases not matched to a gene: 21. The CDR3 extends over 18 amino acids. CDR1 is MNHEY, CDR2 SMNVEV, per germline (reference sequence). Variable domain in full (rest from reference TRBV27 and TRBJ1-4): EAQVTQNPRYLITVTGKKLTVTCSQNMNHEYMSWYRQDPGLGLRQIYYSMNVEVTDKGDVPEGYKVSRKEKRNFPLILESPSPNQTSLYFCASSPGQMLGRQNEKLFFGSGTQLSVL.

Here the CDR3 reads CASSPMGQGPQETQYF. The CDR3 DNA sequence: TGTGCCAGCAGCCCTATGGGCCAGGGGCCTCAAGAGACCCAGTACTTC. The chain joins TRBV7-9 to TRBJ2-5, with TRBD1 as a possible D gene (6 bases). The V and J ends lost 5 bases and 2 bases respectively, with 18 bases between them. This CDR3 is built from 16 residues. The germline V gene has CDR1 SEHNR and CDR2 FQNEAQ (reference sequence).

The CDR3: CASSSKSSGNTIYF. DNA for the CDR3: TGTGCCAGCTCGTCGAAGAGCTCTGGAAACACCATATATTTT. This sequence joins TRBV18 and TRBJ1-3; D gene unclear. The CDR3 covers 14 residues. Trimming took 6 bases from V and 0 from J, leaving 9 bases between them. CDR1 and CDR2 (germline): KGHSH, LQKENI.

V gene TRBV7-6 combines with J gene TRBJ2-3, with 8 bases lining up with TRBD2. Looked up from germline, CDR1 is SGHVS and CDR2 is FNYEAQ. The trim removed 3 bases at V and 1 base at J, leaving 6 bases unmatched. The CDR3 covers 16 residues. CDR3 nucleotide sequence: TGTGCCAGCAGCTTCGGCATCGGGGGGGGCACAGATACGCAGTATTTT. Translated, it gives CASSFGIGGGTDTQYF.

The V call is TRBV7-2, the J call TRBJ1-5; maybe TRBD1 (5 bases). Germline V gives CDR1 SGHTA, CDR2 FQGNSA. The CDR3 contains 16 residues. V was clipped by 1 base and J by 0 bases, with 10 bases between them. In DNA form, the CDR3 reads TGTGCCAGCAGCTTAGTGGCAGGGAATAGCAATCAGCCCCAGCATTTT. This encodes CASSLVAGNSNQPQHF. Filled out from reference TRBV7-2 and TRBJ1-5, the complete variable domain reads GAGVSQSPSNKVTEKGKDVELRCDPISGHTALYWYRQSLGQGLEFLIYFQGNSAPDKSGLPSDRFSAERTGGSVSTLTIQRTQQEDSAVYLCASSLVAGNSNQPQHFGDGTRLSIL.

The chain combines TRBV27 with TRBJ1-6; D is unresolved. Germline-derived CDR1 and CDR2 are MNHEY and SMNVEV (reference sequence). This CDR3 spans 17 amino acids. V lost 4 bases, J lost 0 bases, and 13 bases lay in between. The CDR3 here is CASSSALISSYNSPLHF. The CDR3 DNA reads TGTGCCAGCAGTTCTGCCCTTATTAGCTCCTATAATTCACCCCTCCACTTT.

V usage is TRBV24-1 and J usage is TRBJ1-1, with 10 positions matching TRBD1. CDR3 size: 14 residues. From germline, CDR1 is KGHDR and CDR2 SFDVKD. Trimming cost V 4 bases and J 7 bases; bases outside gene matches: 5. The CDR3, as DNA: TGTGCCACCAGTGACTCCGGGACAGGGGTTGAAGCTTTCTTT. The encoded protein is CATSDSGTGVEAFF.

The chain employs TRBV5-5 and TRBJ1-4; tentative D call: TRBD1 (6 bases). The V and J ends lost 4 bases and 8 bases respectively, with 18 bases between them. The CDR3 covers 15 residues. Germline V lookup: CDR1 SGHKS, CDR2 YYEKEE (reference sequence). The CDR3: CASSRVDRSIEKLFF. The DNA of the CDR3 is TGTGCCAGCAGCCGCGTCGACAGGTCCATAGAAAAACTGTTTTTT.

The chain is built from TRBV7-2 and TRBJ2-7; 7 nucleotides agree with TRBD1. This CDR3 is 16 amino acids long. After removal of 2 bases from V and 1 base from J, the junction contained 8 bases not matched to a gene. Germline CDR1 is SGHTA and CDR2 is FQGNSA. CDR3 coding DNA: TGTGCCAGCAGCTTACGGAACCCGGGACAGTCCTACGAGCAGTACTTC. It specifies CASSLRNPGQSYEQYF.

V usage is TRBV20-1 and J usage is TRBJ2-5; D unresolved. The CDR3 runs 11 residues. V lost 3 bases and J 4 bases, leaving 6 bases between the germline ends. Germline V CDR1 and CDR2: DFQATT, SNEGSKA (reference sequence). The CDR3 loop is CSASLSETQYF. The CDR3 DNA reads as TGCAGTGCTAGCCTCTCAGAGACCCAGTACTTC.

The rearrangement joins TRBV5-5 to TRBJ2-7; 11 nucleotides agree with TRBD1. The V gene end was trimmed by 2 bases and the J gene end by 0 bases; junction bases not matched to a gene: 7. The germline CDR1 and CDR2 sequences are SGHKS and YYEKEE (reference sequence). The CDR3 has 17 amino acids. DNA for the CDR3: TGTGCCAGCAGCTTCCGGACAGGGGGCCTTAGCTCCTACGAGCAGTACTTC. Amino acid sequence: CASSFRTGGLSSYEQYF.

The chain combines TRBV27 with TRBJ1-1, with a possible D match to TRBD1 (5 bases). This CDR3 region has 14 residues. The germline V gene encodes CDR1 MNHEY and CDR2 SMNVEV (reference sequence). Trimming removed 3 bases at V and 1 base at J, with 9 bases between. The DNA of the CDR3 is TGTGCCAGCAGTTTCTCCAGGGCGAACACTGAAGCTTTCTTT. This sequence encodes CASSFSRANTEAFF.

This clone was seen a handful of times. V and J are TRBV3-1 (or the pseudogene TRBV3-2) and TRBJ1-2; perhaps TRBD1 as D (6 bases). The CDR3 extends over 12 amino acids. Per germline, CDR1 LGHDT and CDR2 YNNKEL (reference sequence). V lost 1 base and J 10 bases, leaving 10 bases between the germline ends. CDR3 bases: TGTGCCAGCAGCCAAGGGACAGTGCCCTACACCTTC. It is translated as CASSQGTVPYTF.

V gene TRBV5-1 combines with J gene TRBJ2-1; D may be TRBD1 (6 bases). Trimming removed 6 bases from V and 4 bases from J, with 17 bases in between. The CDR3 covers 15 residues. Germline CDR1 and CDR2: SGHRS and YFSETQ. The CDR3 protein is CASTQQGRGYNEQFF. CDR3 nucleotide sequence: TGCGCCAGCACCCAACAGGGTAGGGGATACAATGAGCAGTTCTTC.

The V and J genes are TRBV12-3 or TRBV12-4 and TRBJ1-5, with D tentatively TRBD1 (6 bases). V was trimmed by 6 bases and J by 12 bases, leaving 15 bases between them. The length of the CDR3 is 12 residues. DNA of the CDR3: TGTGCCAGCAGGGACAGCCGCGCCGTCCAGCATTTT. This encodes CASRDSRAVQHF.

The chain couples TRBV15 to TRBJ2-7, with 7 positions matching TRBD2. The length of the CDR3 is 17 residues. Looked up from germline, CDR1 is LNHNV and CDR2 is YYDKDF (reference sequence). Trimming cost V 6 bases and J 3 bases; bases outside gene matches: 17. The chain's CDR3 is CATSISRDYKPNYEQYF. CDR3 nucleotides: TGTGCCACCAGTATCTCCCGGGACTACAAACCCAACTACGAGCAGTACTTC.

V gene TRBV6-2 or TRBV6-3 combines with J gene TRBJ2-1; maybe TRBD2 (6 bases). The CDR3 runs to 16 residues. Germline CDR1 is MNHEY and CDR2 is SVGEGT. V shed 6 bases and J shed 1 base, with 16 bases lying between them. Here the CDR3 reads CASSSPAGGSYNEQFF. As DNA, the CDR3 is TGTGCCAGCAGCTCCCCAGCTGGGGGGTCCTACAATGAGCAGTTCTTC.

The gene calls are TRBV6-5 and TRBJ2-1; D is undetermined. CDR3 length: 13 residues. CDR1 MNHEY and CDR2 SVGAGI come from the germline V gene. Trimming left V 2 bases short and J 5 bases short, with 7 bases between. The DNA of the CDR3 is TGTGCCAGCAGTTACGCGGTCAACAATGAGCAGTTCTTC. Translated: CASSYAVNNEQFF.

The chain carries TRBV7-9 and TRBJ1-6, with 12 bases aligning to TRBD1. V shed 11 bases, J shed 7 bases, and the junction held 9 bases outside the gene matches. CDR3 length: 15 amino acids. CDR1 SEHNR and CDR2 FQNEAQ come from the germline V gene (reference sequence). Here the CDR3 DNA reads TGTGCCCTCCCTGGGGGGACAGGGGGCAATTCACCCCTCCACTTT. It specifies CALPGGTGGNSPLHF.

V is TRBV18 and J is TRBJ2-3, with 8 bases lining up with TRBD1. The V gene end was trimmed by 3 bases and the J gene end by 2 bases; junction bases not matched to a gene: 7. The CDR3 is 16 amino acids. Germline values: CDR1 KGHSH, CDR2 LQKENI. The CDR3 nucleotides are TGTGCCAGCTCACCTGGAACAGGGGGATACACAGATACGCAGTATTTT. Protein sequence: CASSPGTGGYTDTQYF.

The chain couples TRBV6-5 to TRBJ2-5, with a possible D match to TRBD1 (7 bases). Trimming cost V 6 bases and J 2 bases, with 13 bases left between them. Germline V gives CDR1 MNHEY, CDR2 SVGAGI. This CDR3 has 14 residues. CDR3 sequence reads: CASRGGQLQETQYF. CDR3 in DNA: TGTGCCAGCAGGGGGGGACAGCTACAAGAGACCCAGTACTTC.

The V call is TRBV7-2, the J call TRBJ1-1; TRBD1 is a possible D gene (5 bases). The CDR3 sequence is 13 residues long. From germline, CDR1 is SGHTA and CDR2 FQGNSA. V lost 4 bases and J 11 bases, leaving 17 bases between the germline ends. The CDR3 reads CASSSLSGSRAFF. Here the CDR3 DNA reads TGTGCCAGCAGCTCCCTTTCAGGGTCGAGGGCTTTCTTT.

The chain combines TRBV3-1 (or the pseudogene TRBV3-2) with TRBJ2-1; D is perhaps TRBD1 (5 bases). There are 16 residues in the CDR3. Deletions cut 3 bases from V and 7 bases from J, with 19 bases between. CDR1 is LGHDT, CDR2 YNNKEL, per germline (reference sequence). CDR3 coding DNA: TGTGCCAGCAGCCAGTTAAGGGGCCTGAGTGGGAATGAGCAGTTCTTC. This gives the protein CASSQLRGLSGNEQFF.

The chain is built from TRBV5-1 and TRBJ1-3; D not resolved. There are 15 residues in the CDR3. Trimming took 2 bases from V and 3 from J, leaving 12 bases between them. Germline values: CDR1 SGHRS, CDR2 YFSETQ. CDR3 coding DNA: TGCGCCAGCAGCTTTCAGGCTGGAAGTGGAAACACCATATATTTT. This encodes CASSFQAGSGNTIYF.

This clone was recorded only once. The chain joins TRBV27 to TRBJ2-1, with 7 bases identical to TRBD1. The CDR3 extends over 13 amino acids. The germline CDR1 and CDR2 sequences are MNHEY and SMNVEV (reference sequence). The ends lost 3 bases at V and 6 bases at J; junction bases unmatched: 2. In DNA form, the CDR3 reads TGTGCCAGCAGTTTTCACAGGGGCAATGAGCAGTTCTTC. It is translated as CASSFHRGNEQFF.

This chain joins TRBV5-5 and TRBJ2-4; maybe TRBD1 (8 bases). The V end lost 1 base, the J end lost 5 bases, and 10 bases lay between the germline ends. The germline gives CDR1 SGHKS, CDR2 YYEKEE (reference sequence). The CDR3 has 14 amino acids. The CDR3 nucleotides read TGTGCCAGCAGCTTGACAGGGGGGGAAAACATTCAGTACTTC. As protein: CASSLTGGENIQYF.